One sample yielded the 22 T cell receptor beta chains listed below, sequenced in a study of blood T cell repertoires in COVID-19. Assay used: immunoSEQ multiplex PCR; TCRdb lists only in-frame clones, some missing. The repertoire has 200,000 to 250,000 clones, 84% of them found once; the top ten carry about 7%. The source material was PBMCs or T cells enriched from blood (not recorded which). The origin of the receptors is a woman aged 40 to 50 who had recovered from COVID-19.

This clone was recorded only once. The V gene is TRBV27, the J gene TRBJ2-2, with TRBD2 matching 7 bases. This CDR3 spans 16 amino acids. V shed 0 bases, J shed 4 bases, and the junction held 5 bases outside the gene matches. The germline gives CDR1 MNHEY, CDR2 SMNVEV (reference sequence). The chain's CDR3 is CASSLSIGTTTGELFF. Here the CDR3 DNA reads TGTGCCAGCAGTTTATCGATAGGGACTACCACCGGGGAGCTGTTTTTT.

The gene calls are TRBV6-5 and TRBJ1-2; perhaps TRBD1 as D (6 bases). V lost 6 bases to trimming and J lost 5 bases, with 16 bases between them. The CDR3 spans 14 residues. The germline gives CDR1 MNHEY, CDR2 SVGAGI. The CDR3, as DNA: TGTGCCAGCAGCCTCGGACAGCGAGGGTATGGCTACACCTTC. It translates to CASSLGQRGYGYTF.

The CDR3 nucleotides are TGTGCCAGCACCAAAGGGGCCAGGCCCTCTGGAAACACCATATATTTT. This sequence encodes CASTKGARPSGNTIYF. This chain connects TRBV7-9 to TRBJ1-3; D is possibly TRBD1 (5 bases). CDR1 SEHNR and CDR2 FQNEAQ come from the germline V gene (reference sequence). This CDR3 comprises 16 residues. V dropped 7 bases and J dropped 0 bases, with 16 bases sitting between them.

This chain uses TRBV7-9 with TRBJ1-6, with D uncertain. Germline V gene sequence: CDR1 SEHNR, CDR2 FQNEAQ (reference sequence). The CDR3 covers 12 residues. V dropped 3 bases and J dropped 7 bases, with 4 bases sitting between them. The CDR3 sequence is CASSFGNSPLHF. CDR3 in DNA: TGTGCCAGCAGCTTCGGGAATTCACCCCTCCACTTT.

The V gene is TRBV29-1, the J gene TRBJ2-5, with no clear D. CDR1 is SQVTM and CDR2 is ANQGSEA in the germline V gene. V dropped 6 bases and J dropped 5 bases, with 16 bases sitting between them. This CDR3 region has 13 residues. CDR3 coding DNA: TGCAGCGTAAGACCCGATCCCGGGGAGACCCAGTACTTC. This encodes CSVRPDPGETQYF.

The chain combines TRBV7-2 with TRBJ2-4, with 7 positions matching TRBD1. Germline V CDR1 and CDR2: SGHTA, FQGNSA. The CDR3 sequence is 14 residues long. V was pared by 3 bases and J by 9 bases, with 8 bases of the junction left unmatched. The CDR3 sequence is CASSFFQGEGIQYF. The CDR3 bases are TGTGCCAGCAGCTTCTTTCAGGGGGAAGGCATTCAGTACTTC.

A few counts support this clone. The chain uses TRBV5-4 and TRBJ1-1, with 8 bases identical to TRBD1. CDR1 and CDR2 from the germline V gene are SGHNT and YYREEE (reference sequence). V was clipped by 5 bases and J by 7 bases; unmatched bases: 4. This CDR3 region has 12 residues. The CDR3 region is CASSEDRDEAFF. The CDR3 region has the DNA TGTGCCAGCAGTGAGGACAGGGATGAAGCTTTCTTT.

The chain couples TRBV9 to TRBJ2-1, with D unresolved. The CDR3 totals 15 residues. Germline CDR1 and CDR2: SGDLS and YYNGEE. V was clipped by 0 bases and J by 0 bases, with 7 bases between them. The CDR3 is CASSVGSASYNEQFF. CDR3 in DNA: TGTGCCAGCAGCGTAGGAAGCGCCTCCTACAATGAGCAGTTCTTC.

This chain connects TRBV18 to TRBJ1-1; D possibly corresponds to TRBD1 (6 bases). CDR1 and CDR2 (germline): KGHSH, LQKENI. The CDR3 loop spans 13 amino acids. The ends were cut back, 5 bases at V and 6 bases at J, with 13 bases in the middle. CDR3 region: CASSSNRDAEAFF. The DNA for the CDR3 is TGTGCCAGCTCATCCAACAGGGATGCTGAAGCTTTCTTT.

The chain couples TRBV5-1 to TRBJ1-1, with D tentatively TRBD1 (5 bases). Germline V gene data show CDR1 as SGHRS and CDR2 as YFSETQ. The CDR3 spans 14 residues. V was clipped by 0 bases and J by 2 bases, with 8 bases between them. CDR3: CASSLEQVNTEAFF. The CDR3 DNA reads TGCGCCAGCAGCTTGGAACAGGTTAACACTGAAGCTTTCTTT.

The V gene is TRBV5-1, the J gene TRBJ2-1; possibly TRBD2 for D (6 bases). The CDR3 is made up of 14 amino acids. The germline V gene has CDR1 SGHRS and CDR2 YFSETQ. V was trimmed by 1 base and J by 5 bases, leaving 10 bases between them. For the CDR3, the DNA is TGCGCCAGCAGCTTGTGGCCTAGCGACAATGAGCAGTTCTTC. Encoded protein: CASSLWPSDNEQFF.

The chain uses TRBV28 and TRBJ1-2; D perhaps matches TRBD1 (6 bases). Germline CDR1 reads MDHEN; CDR2 reads SYDVKM. The CDR3 totals 17 residues. Trimming removed 6 bases from V and 4 bases from J, with 24 bases in between. Here the CDR3 reads CASRGDTSSWDLYGYTF. The CDR3 region has the DNA TGTGCCAGCAGGGGGGACACCTCCTCCTGGGACCTCTATGGCTACACCTTC.

V and J are TRBV11-2 and TRBJ2-1; D is uncertain. Germline loops: CDR1 SGHAT, CDR2 FQNNGV. The CDR3 spans 13 residues. V was clipped by 2 bases and J by 8 bases, with 10 bases between them. CDR3 coding DNA: TGTGCCAGCAGCTTATTCGGGTGGGATGAGCAGTTCTTC. It specifies CASSLFGWDEQFF.

This clone has ten or more counts. CDR3 coding DNA: TGTGCCGCACCCCGGGACAGGGGGGATGGCTACACCTTC. This sequence encodes CAAPRDRGDGYTF. The chain recombines TRBV21-1 with TRBJ1-2; the table assigns TRBD1, which was not confirmed against the DNA. TRBV21-1 is annotated as a pseudogene. The CDR3 totals 13 residues.

The chain joins TRBV11-2 to TRBJ2-7; 9 bases map to TRBD2. This CDR3 spans 14 amino acids. Losses at the gene ends were 3 bases for V and 7 bases for J; bases not matched to a gene: 7. Germline lookup yields CDR1 SGHAT and CDR2 FQNNGV. The CDR3 reads CASSLVREGGEQYF. For the CDR3, the DNA is TGTGCCAGCAGCTTGGTGCGGGAGGGCGGGGAGCAGTACTTC.

This chain links TRBV7-8 with TRBJ2-3; 10 bases are shared with TRBD1. V gave up 3 bases and J gave up 4 bases; unmatched junction bases: 10. CDR1 and CDR2 from the germline V gene are SGHVS and FQNEAQ. The CDR3 has 17 amino acids. The CDR3 region is CASSLGQGQGQADTQYF. The CDR3 DNA follows: TGTGCCAGCAGCTTGGGCCAGGGACAGGGGCAAGCAGATACGCAGTATTTT.

Here the CDR3 reads CAISESRLGVDTQYF. The CDR3 region has the DNA TGTGCCATCAGTGAGTCTAGGCTAGGCGTGGATACGCAGTATTTT. This chain links TRBV10-3 with TRBJ2-3; no reliable D call. Trimming took off 0 bases at V and 6 bases at J, with 13 bases between the two ends. The CDR3 runs 15 residues. The V gene's germline CDR1 is ENHRY and CDR2 SYGVKD.

This rearrangement joins TRBV15 to TRBJ1-1; 8 positions match TRBD1. The CDR3 sequence is 17 residues long. V shed 0 bases and J 0 bases; nucleotides not matched to a gene: 6. Germline CDR1 reads LNHNV; CDR2 reads YYDKDF (reference sequence). DNA of the CDR3: TGTGCCACCAGCAGAGATTTAACAGGGGGGATGAACACTGAAGCTTTCTTT. Residues: CATSRDLTGGMNTEAFF. Together with reference TRBV15 and TRBJ1-1, the CDR3 gives the full variable domain: DAMVIQNPRYQVTQFGKPVTLSCSQTLNHNVMYWYQQKSSQAPKLLFHYYDKDFNNEADTPDNFQSRRPNTSFCFLDIRSPGLGDTAMYLCATSRDLTGGMNTEAFFGQGTRLTVV.

The genes are TRBV6-5 and TRBJ2-1, with 8 bases that match TRBD2. Germline lookup yields CDR1 MNHEY and CDR2 SVGAGI. Germline trimming cut 0 bases from V and 8 bases from J; bases unmatched to any gene: 3. CDR3 length: 14 residues. In DNA, the CDR3 is TGTGCCAGCAGTTACTCGACGACTAGCGATGAGCAGTTCTTC. Amino acid sequence: CASSYSTTSDEQFF.

The V gene is TRBV9, the J gene TRBJ2-2, with 10 bases that match TRBD1. After removal of 0 bases from V and 5 bases from J, the junction contained 4 bases not matched to a gene. The CDR3 has 16 amino acids. The V gene's germline CDR1 is SGDLS and CDR2 YYNGEE. The CDR3 here is CASSVGQGARTGELFF. CDR3 bases: TGTGCCAGCAGCGTAGGACAGGGGGCGAGAACCGGGGAGCTGTTTTTT.

CDR3 residues: CASSLVLQHGYTF. The CDR3 nucleotides read TGTGCCAGCAGTTTAGTTTTACAGCATGGCTACACCTTC. The chain is built from TRBV12-3 or TRBV12-4 and TRBJ1-2, with D uncertain. V was trimmed by 1 base and J by 6 bases, leaving 9 bases between them. CDR3 length: 13 amino acids.

J is TRBJ1-3 and V is TRBV9, with 8 bases lining up with TRBD1. Germline lookup yields CDR1 SGDLS and CDR2 YYNGEE. V gave up 3 bases and J gave up 1 base; unmatched junction bases: 3. The CDR3 runs to 15 residues. As DNA, the CDR3 is TGTGCCAGCAGCGGGACAGGGAGTTCTGGAAACACCATATATTTT. Translated: CASSGTGSSGNTIYF.